This T cell receptor (beta chain) comes out of a study of CD8 T cells in ankylosing spondylitis. Study observations and caveats: Disease-associated clonotypes exhibited CD8+ identity and were relatively infrequent in peripheral blood.

From germline, CDR1 is SGHVS and CDR2 FNYEAQ. The length of the CDR3 is 13 residues. Between the trimmed V and J ends, which lost 3 bases and 7 bases, there was a span of 10 bases. This clonotype was picked up many times. Its antigen is undetermined. The authors made TCR beta libraries by quantitative 5'-RACE with molecular barcodes. TCRdb reprocessed the 5' RACE reads via MiXCR and lists one record per CDR3 protein. In the table there are about 130,000 distinct CDR3 sequences, approximately 9.7% of which are singletons. The chain uses TRBV7-6 and TRBJ2-1; D may match TRBD1 or TRBD2 (6 bases each). Sequencing used blood, either unsorted or a sorted T cell fraction (not recorded which). The receptor's source is a male donor with ankylosing spondylitis or in good health (not recorded which). This CDR3 reads CASSFGGRNEQFF. The DNA of the CDR3 is TGTGCCAGCAGCTTCGGGGGCAGGAATGAGCAGTTCTTC.